This TCR beta chain was found in a study of immune evolution from preneoplasia to lung adenocarcinoma. Patient tissue came from resections in Japan or China, 2014–2017. General study results and limits: Highest clonality occurred in KRAS-mutant, not EGFR-mutant or double wild-type, nodules. Later-stage lesions appeared to have more T cells, more diversity, less clonality.

V was clipped by 5 bases and J by 0 bases, with 14 bases between them. The CDR3 is made up of 16 amino acids. Per germline, CDR1 LGHNT and CDR2 FRNRAP. This clone was counted only a few times. No antigen is known for it. Here immunoSEQ multiplex PCR was the method, and the copy in TCRdb shows in-frame clones only, minus some. The sample includes roughly 40,000 clones, 74% of them seen just once. V is TRBV12-5 and J is TRBJ1-5; a weak D match, TRBD1 (6 bases). Sequenced material: FFPE invasive lung adenocarcinoma tissue. The source is a person in their 60s with lung adenocarcinoma. This chain's CDR3 is CASGPEGGVSNQPQHF. The CDR3 bases are TGTGCTAGTGGTCCGGAGGGGGGGGTTAGCAATCAGCCCCAGCATTTT. The entire variable domain, with the rest obtained from reference TRBV12-5 and TRBJ1-5, is as follows: DARVTQTPRHKVTEMGQEVTMRCQPILGHNTVFWYRQTMMQGLELLAYFRNRAPLDDSGMPKDRFSAEMPDATLATLKIQPSEPRDSAVYFCASGPEGGVSNQPQHFGDGTRLSIL.